The sequence of this T cell receptor beta chain was determined in a study of a mutant IDH1 vaccine in newly diagnosed glioma. Overall study: Once 4-6 weeks had passed after radiotherapy alone, vaccination started, or it started with temozolomide cycles.

This clone was found once. Antigen specificity is unknown. Indicated time point: week 47, end of study. Each dose delivered 300 ug of mutant IDH1 20-mer peptide subcutaneously with imiquimod. Diagnosis in the donors showed new WHO grade 3 or 4 astrocytomas that were IDH1-mutant and ATRX-lost. V lost 7 bases and J lost 1, with 7 bases in between. CDR1 is LNHDA and CDR2 is SQIVND in the germline V gene (reference sequence). This CDR3 contains 12 residues. Study observations and caveats: Across multiple MHC alleles, 80% to 95% of patients had vaccine-induced responses. Changes in the top peripheral T cell clonotypes seemingly had no bearing on pseudoprogression.

The data were produced by immunoSEQ multiplex PCR, yet TCRdb's version contains in-frame clones alone and is incomplete. The sample records some 60,000 clones, around 83% being singletons. The sequence was collected from a man under 40 with glioma. Sample: PBMCs, taken from a glioma patient whose treatment included an IDH1 peptide vaccine. J is TRBJ1-1 and V is TRBV19; D is unresolved. The CDR3 region is CASNMWNTEAFF. Here the CDR3 DNA reads TGTGCCAGTAATATGTGGAACACTGAAGCTTTCTTT.